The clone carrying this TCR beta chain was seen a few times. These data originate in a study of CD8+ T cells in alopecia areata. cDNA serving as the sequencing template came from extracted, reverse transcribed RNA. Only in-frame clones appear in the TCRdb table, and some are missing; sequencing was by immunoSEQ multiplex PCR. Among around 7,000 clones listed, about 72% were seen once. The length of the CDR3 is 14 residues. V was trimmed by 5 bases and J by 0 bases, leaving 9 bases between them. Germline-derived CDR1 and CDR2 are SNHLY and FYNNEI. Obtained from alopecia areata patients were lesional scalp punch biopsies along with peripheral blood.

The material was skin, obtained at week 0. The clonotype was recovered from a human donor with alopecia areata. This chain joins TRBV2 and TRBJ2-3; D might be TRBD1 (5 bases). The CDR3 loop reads CASSQGSSTDTQYF. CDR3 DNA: TGTGCCAGCAGTCAGGGTTCTAGCACAGATACGCAGTATTTT.